In this sample, the clone carrying this TCR beta chain turned up many times. What it binds is not known. Amplification of TCR beta CDR3 regions was performed using RNA transcripts as template. When the TCR CDR3 underwent first-round RT-PCR, the HTBI primer set was used. TCRdb used MiXCR to reprocess the multiplex PCR reads, holding one entry per CDR3 protein. The sample contains 550,000 to 650,000 distinct CDR3 sequences, approximately 14% of which appear only once. Hyperthyroidism was newly diagnosed in patients aged 18 to 65 (duration under 2 months). Around 10 ml fresh peripheral blood yielded the PBMCs. The data derive from a study of T cells in Graves' hyperthyroidism and ophthalmopathy. Findings and caveats of the study: Ophthalmopathy and stable hyperthyroidism were told apart by a 13 V-J model.

J lost 0 bases, V lost 4 bases, and 7 bases had no gene match. The CDR3 covers 17 residues. The chain uses TRBV12-3 or TRBV12-4 and TRBJ2-1, with TRBD2 identical over 9 bases. The TCR was taken from a woman between 40 and 55 years old with Graves' hyperthyroidism. Specimen: blood. The CDR3 DNA is TGTGCCAGCAGTTCCTCCGGGACTAGCATCTCCTACAATGAGCAGTTCTTC. It translates to CASSSSGTSISYNEQFF.